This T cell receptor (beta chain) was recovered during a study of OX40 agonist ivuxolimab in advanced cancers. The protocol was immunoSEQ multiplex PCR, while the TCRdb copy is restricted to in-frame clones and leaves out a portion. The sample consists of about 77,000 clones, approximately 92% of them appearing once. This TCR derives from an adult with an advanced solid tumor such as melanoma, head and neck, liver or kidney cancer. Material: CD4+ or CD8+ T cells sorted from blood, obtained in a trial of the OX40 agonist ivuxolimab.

CDR3 coding DNA: TGTGCCAGCAGTGACGGCCGCTATGGCTACACCTTC. Translation gives CASSDGRYGYTF. The genes are TRBV6-5 and TRBJ1-2; D gene uncertain. The germline V and J ends were trimmed by 5 bases and 4 bases, with 8 bases remaining between them. The CDR3 is made up of 12 amino acids. Per germline, CDR1 MNHEY and CDR2 SVGAGI.